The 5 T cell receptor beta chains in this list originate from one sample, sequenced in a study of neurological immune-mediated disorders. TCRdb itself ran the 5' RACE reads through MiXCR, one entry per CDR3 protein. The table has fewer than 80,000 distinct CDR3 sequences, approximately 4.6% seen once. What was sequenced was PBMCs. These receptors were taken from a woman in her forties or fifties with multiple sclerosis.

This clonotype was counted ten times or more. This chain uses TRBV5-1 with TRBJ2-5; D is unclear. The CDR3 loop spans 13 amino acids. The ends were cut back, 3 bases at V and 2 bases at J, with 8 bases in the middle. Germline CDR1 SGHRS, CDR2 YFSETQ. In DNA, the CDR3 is TGCGCCAGCAGCTCGCTGGGACAAGAGACCCAGTACTTC. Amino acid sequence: CASSSLGQETQYF.

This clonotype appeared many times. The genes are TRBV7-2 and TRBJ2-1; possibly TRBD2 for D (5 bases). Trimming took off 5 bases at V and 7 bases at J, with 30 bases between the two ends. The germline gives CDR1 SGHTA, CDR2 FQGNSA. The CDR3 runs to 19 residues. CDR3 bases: TGTGCCAGCAGCCCAAGAACCGGGGTCAGACTTATGCTTGTGAATGAGCAGTTCTTC. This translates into CASSPRTGVRLMLVNEQFF.

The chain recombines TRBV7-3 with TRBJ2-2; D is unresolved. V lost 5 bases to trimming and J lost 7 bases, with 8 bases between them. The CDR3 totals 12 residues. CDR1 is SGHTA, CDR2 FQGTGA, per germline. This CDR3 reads CASSPAVGELFF. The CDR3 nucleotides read TGTGCCAGCAGCCCCGCTGTCGGGGAGCTGTTTTTT. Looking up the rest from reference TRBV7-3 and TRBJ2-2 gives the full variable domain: GAGVSQTPSNKVTEKGKYVELRCDPISGHTALYWYRQSLGQGPEFLIYFQGTGAADDSGLPNDRFFAVRPEGSVSTLKIQRTERGDSAVYLCASSPAVGELFFGEGSRLTVL.

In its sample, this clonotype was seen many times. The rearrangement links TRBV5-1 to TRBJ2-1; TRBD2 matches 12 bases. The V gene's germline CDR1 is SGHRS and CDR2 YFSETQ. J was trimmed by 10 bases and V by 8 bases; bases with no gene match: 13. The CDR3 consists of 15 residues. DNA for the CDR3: TGCGCCAGTTTGTTATCTAGCGGGGGGGCCCGGGAGCAGTTCTTC. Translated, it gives CASLLSSGGAREQFF.

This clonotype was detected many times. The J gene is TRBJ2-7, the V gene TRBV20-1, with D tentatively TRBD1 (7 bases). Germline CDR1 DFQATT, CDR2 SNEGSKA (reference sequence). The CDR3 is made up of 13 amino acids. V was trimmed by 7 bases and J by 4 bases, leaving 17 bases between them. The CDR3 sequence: CSEVSRGDYEQYF. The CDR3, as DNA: TGCAGTGAAGTAAGCAGGGGGGATTACGAGCAGTACTTC.